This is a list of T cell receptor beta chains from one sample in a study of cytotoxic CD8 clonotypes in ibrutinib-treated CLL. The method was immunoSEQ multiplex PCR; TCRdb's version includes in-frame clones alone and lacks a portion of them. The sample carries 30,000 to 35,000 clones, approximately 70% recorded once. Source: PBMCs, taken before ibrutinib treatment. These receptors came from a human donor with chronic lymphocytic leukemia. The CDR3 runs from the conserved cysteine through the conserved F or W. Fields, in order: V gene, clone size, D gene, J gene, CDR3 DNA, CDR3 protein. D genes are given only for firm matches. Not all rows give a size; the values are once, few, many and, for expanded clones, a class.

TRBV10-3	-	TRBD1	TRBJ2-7	TGTGCCACCACCGGGACAGACTCCTACGAGCAGTACTTC	CATTGTDSYEQYF
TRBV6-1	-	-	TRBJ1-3	TGTGCCGGACCGGGATCCTCTGGAAACACCATATATTTT	CAGPGSSGNTIYF
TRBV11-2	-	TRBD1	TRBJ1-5	TGTGCCAGCAGCTTAGGACAGGGAAGCAATCAGCCCCAGCATTTT	CASSLGQGSNQPQHF
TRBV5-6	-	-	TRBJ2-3	TGTGCCAGCAGCTATATCCGTGATACGCAGTATTTT	CASSYIRDTQYF
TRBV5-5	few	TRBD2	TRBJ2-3	TGTGCCAGCAGCTTGGCGGCAGTCATCGTACTAGCGGGGGACACAGATACGCAGTATTTT	CASSLAAVIVLAGDTDTQYF
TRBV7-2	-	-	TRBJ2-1	TGTGCCAGCAGCCCGACCCTTTGGGGGCAGTTCTTC	CASSPTLWGQFF
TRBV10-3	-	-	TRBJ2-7	TGTGCCATCAGTGCGAGAGATACAGGGACCTACGAGCAGTACTTC	CAISARDTGTYEQYF
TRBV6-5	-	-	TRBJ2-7	TGTGCCAGTACCCGGGTGGGCGGGGTTTCCTACGAGCAGTACTTC	CASTRVGGVSYEQYF
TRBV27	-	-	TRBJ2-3	TGTGCCAGCAGTCTTCATAGCGGAGTGGGGCCAGATACGCAGTATTTT	CASSLHSGVGPDTQYF
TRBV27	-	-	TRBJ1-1	TGTGCCGGTCCAGGGAACATCCTTGAAGCTTTCTTT	CAGPGNILEAFF
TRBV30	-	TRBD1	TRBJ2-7	TGTGCCTTGTACACCCGGGACAGGGAATACGAGCAGTACTTC	CALYTRDREYEQYF
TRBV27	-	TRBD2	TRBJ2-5	TGTGCCAGCAGTATGGGACTAGCGGGGTTAGAGACCCAGTACTTC	CASSMGLAGLETQYF
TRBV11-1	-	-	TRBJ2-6	TGTGCCAGCAGTCCTAGTTACGGGGCTGGGGCCAACGTCCTGACTTTC	CASSPSYGAGANVLTF
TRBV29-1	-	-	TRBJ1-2	TGCAGCGTTGAGTCCCAGGGCGAGGGCTACACCTTC	CSVESQGEGYTF
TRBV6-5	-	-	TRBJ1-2	TGTGCCAGCAGTGCGAGGTATGGCTACACCTTC	CASSARYGYTF
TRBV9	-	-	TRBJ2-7	TGTGCCAGCAGCCCGGACGGCTACGAGCAGTACTTC	CASSPDGYEQYF
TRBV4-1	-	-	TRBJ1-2	TGCGCCAGCAGCCAAGTTGTTGGAGAAGGCTACACCTTC	CASSQVVGEGYTF
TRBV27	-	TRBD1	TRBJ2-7	TGTGCCAGCAGTTTCATAGACAGGGTCCACGAGCAGTACTTC	CASSFIDRVHEQYF
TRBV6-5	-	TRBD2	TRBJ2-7	TGTGCCAGCAGTTTGCAGACTAGCGGGATTACCTACGAGCAGTACTTC	CASSLQTSGITYEQYF
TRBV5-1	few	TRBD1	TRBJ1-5	TGCGCCAGCAGCCCACAGACAGGGGGCGCGGCAGTCCAGCATTTT	CASSPQTGGAAVQHF
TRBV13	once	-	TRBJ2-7	TGTGCCAGCAGCTACGCCACGAAAGGACACAGCGAGCAGTACTTC	CASSYATKGHSEQYF
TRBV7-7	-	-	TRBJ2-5	TGTGCTAGCAGCTTAGGGGTCCAAGAGACCCAGTACTTC	CASSLGVQETQYF